The 27 T cell receptor beta chains reported below all come from one sample, sequenced in a study of early T cells in non-severe SARS-CoV-2 infection. MiXCR, run by TCRdb on the 5' RACE reads, gives a single entry per CDR3 protein. The data contain around 99,000 distinct CDR3 sequences, roughly 11% of them singletons. Material for sequencing was whole blood. Receptors were obtained from an adult who was a healthcare worker with PCR-confirmed SARS-CoV-2 infection or an uninfected control (not recorded which).

The V call is TRBV7-2, the J call TRBJ2-7; D is undetermined. V gave up 1 base and J gave up 3 bases, with 10 bases separating them. The germline gives CDR1 SGHTA, CDR2 FQGNSA. This CDR3 region has 14 residues. The CDR3 here is CASSLGPSLYEQYF. CDR3 nucleotide sequence: TGTGCCAGCAGCTTAGGTCCCTCTCTCTACGAGCAGTACTTC.

The J gene is TRBJ1-5, the V gene TRBV29-1; D perhaps matches TRBD1 (5 bases). CDR3 length: 14 residues. Trimming stripped 6 bases from V and 1 base from J, with 13 bases between. In germline, CDR1 is SQVTM, CDR2 ANQGSEA. CDR3 loop: CSVLNGGSNQPQHF. The CDR3 DNA reads TGCAGCGTCCTAAACGGGGGAAGCAATCAGCCCCAGCATTTT.

In this sample, this clonotype turned up once. This rearrangement joins TRBV20-1 to TRBJ1-2, with D unclear. V lost 3 bases and J lost 8, with 13 bases in between. The CDR3 spans 12 residues. Looked up from germline, CDR1 is DFQATT and CDR2 is SNEGSKA (reference sequence). Written as DNA, the CDR3 is TGCAGTGCTAGTCATCGGGGAGTCGGCTACACCTTC. Residues: CSASHRGVGYTF.

This clonotype showed up many times. In nucleotides, the CDR3 is TGCAGCGTTGAAAGTCCCGGGACGGGACGGACCGGGGAGCTGTTTTTT. Protein: CSVESPGTGRTGELFF. This sequence joins TRBV29-1 and TRBJ2-2; D tentatively fits TRBD1 or TRBD2 (5 bases each). The germline V and J ends were trimmed by 2 bases and 5 bases, with 18 bases remaining between them. The CDR3 covers 16 residues. Germline assignment: CDR1 SQVTM and CDR2 ANQGSEA.

There are a few counts of this clonotype. The chain carries TRBV19 and TRBJ2-1, with D possibly being TRBD2 (6 bases). Germline CDR1 reads LNHDA; CDR2 reads SQIVND (reference sequence). Trimming shortened V by 7 bases and J by 7 bases, and 11 bases separated the two germline ends. This CDR3 is 12 amino acids long. CDR3 amino acids: CASKGEVNEQFF. CDR3 coding DNA: TGTGCCAGTAAAGGGGAGGTGAATGAGCAGTTCTTC.

This clonotype was observed at least ten times. This sequence joins TRBV6-6 and TRBJ2-1; 12 bases agree with TRBD2. Trimming took 7 bases from V and 4 from J; bases not matched to a gene: 5. This CDR3 is 15 amino acids long. CDR1 MNHNY and CDR2 SVGAGI come from the germline V gene (reference sequence). The CDR3 loop is CASTSGRAGYNEQFF. The CDR3 coding sequence is TGTGCCAGCACTAGCGGGAGGGCGGGATACAATGAGCAGTTCTTC.

This chain uses TRBV7-9 with TRBJ2-7; the D gene is possibly TRBD2 (5 bases). The germline V and J ends were trimmed by 4 bases and 5 bases, with 15 bases remaining between them. The CDR3 runs 14 residues. The germline gives CDR1 SEHNR, CDR2 FQNEAQ (reference sequence). CDR3 residues: CASSSRTGFHEQYF. The CDR3 nucleotides read TGTGCCAGCAGCTCCCGTACGGGGTTTCACGAGCAGTACTTC. Looking up the rest from reference TRBV7-9 and TRBJ2-7 gives the full variable domain: DTGVSQNPRHKITKRGQNVTFRCDPISEHNRLYWYRQTLGQGPEFLTYFQNEAQLEKSRLLSDRFSAERPKGSFSTLEIQRTEQGDSAMYLCASSSRTGFHEQYFGPGTRLTVT.

This sequence joins TRBV9 and TRBJ2-1, with D hard to call. V dropped 0 bases and J dropped 2 bases, with 9 bases sitting between them. CDR1 and CDR2 from the germline V gene are SGDLS and YYNGEE. The CDR3 loop spans 15 amino acids. CDR3 in DNA: TGTGCCAGCAGCGTAGCACCAAACCCCTACAATGAGCAGTTCTTC. Its translation is CASSVAPNPYNEQFF.

The table lists this clonotype with many counts. The chain employs TRBV7-3 and TRBJ2-2, with 9 bases identical to TRBD1. The CDR3 has 15 residues. CDR1 and CDR2 from the germline V gene are SGHTA and FQGTGA. V shed 4 bases, J shed 4 bases, and the junction held 4 bases outside the gene matches. CDR3 nucleotides: TGTGCCAGCAGCTCCGGGACAGGGCCCACCGGGGAGCTGTTTTTT. It yields the protein CASSSGTGPTGELFF.

This clonotype has at least ten counts. The chain combines TRBV11-3 with TRBJ2-5; D gene unclear. V was cut by 5 bases and J by 2 bases, with 21 bases left in between. CDR1 and CDR2 from the germline V gene are SGHNT and YENEEA. This CDR3 region has 17 residues. CDR3 coding DNA: TGTGCCAGCAGCAAAGGTGGATTTGGTACGAATCAAGAGACCCAGTACTTC. This codes for CASSKGGFGTNQETQYF.

In this sample, this clonotype turned up a few times. The chain has TRBV5-5 and TRBJ2-7; 11 bases agree with TRBD1. The CDR3 totals 14 residues. CDR1 and CDR2 (germline): SGHKS, YYEKEE (reference sequence). The ends lost 2 bases at V and 6 bases at J; junction bases unmatched: 4. The CDR3 loop reads CASSFGGQGAEQYF. Here the CDR3 DNA reads TGTGCCAGCAGCTTTGGAGGACAGGGGGCCGAGCAGTACTTC. The entire variable domain, with the rest obtained from reference TRBV5-5 and TRBJ2-7, is as follows: DAGVTQSPTHLIKTRGQQVTLRCSPISGHKSVSWYQQVLGQGPQFIFQYYEKEERGRGNFPDRFSARQFPNYSSELNVNALLLGDSALYLCASSFGGQGAEQYFGPGTRLTVT.

With regard to this clonotype: This may be a read error, as it is one base from a much larger clone. The V call is TRBV27, the J call TRBJ2-3; maybe TRBD1 (5 bases). The germline CDR1 and CDR2 sequences are MNHEY and SMNVEV (reference sequence). This CDR3 is 16 amino acids long. Trimming took off 7 bases at V and 2 bases at J, with 19 bases between the two ends. For the CDR3, the DNA is TGTGCCAGCATTGACGAATCCGGACAAATCACAGATACGCAGTATTTT. It yields the protein CASIDESGQITDTQYF.

Concerning this clonotype itself: The junction departs from germline at one end; a sequencing error may be responsible. The gene calls are TRBV4-1 and TRBJ2-2; 10 nucleotides agree with TRBD1. Germline CDR1 and CDR2: MGHRA and YSYEKL. CDR3 size: 18 residues. The CDR3 DNA reads as TGCGCCAGCAGCCTCAGAACGGCGGGACAGGGGTCTATCCGGGAGATGTTTTTT. It specifies CASSLRTAGQGSIREMFF.

The rearrangement joins TRBV20-1 to TRBJ2-5; D is uncertain. V dropped 0 bases and J dropped 4 bases, with 3 bases sitting between them. The CDR3 length is 11 residues. Per germline, CDR1 DFQATT and CDR2 SNEGSKA (reference sequence). This chain's CDR3 is CSAREVETQYF. The CDR3, as DNA: TGCAGTGCTAGAGAGGTAGAGACCCAGTACTTC.

The chain recombines TRBV1 with TRBJ2-1; TRBD2, the table's D call, was not compared with the DNA. TRBV1 is flagged as a pseudogene. This CDR3 is built from 16 residues. The CDR3 DNA sequence: TGCACCAGCAGCCGGGGACTAGCGGGAGGAACGGTAGAGCAGTTCTTC. This gives the protein CTSSRGLAGGTVEQFF.

This clonotype was picked up many times. The rearrangement links TRBV5-1 to TRBJ2-3; no reliable D call. The V and J ends lost 0 bases and 3 bases respectively, with 5 bases between them. This CDR3 is built from 13 residues. The germline V gene encodes CDR1 SGHRS and CDR2 YFSETQ. CDR3 residues: CASSLVPTDTQYF. CDR3 nucleotides: TGCGCCAGCAGCTTGGTCCCGACAGATACGCAGTATTTT.

This clonotype was detected many times. The rearrangement joins TRBV7-2 to TRBJ2-3, with 14 bases lining up with TRBD2. The V and J ends lost 5 bases and 8 bases, in that order; junction bases with no gene match: 9. The germline V gene encodes CDR1 SGHTA and CDR2 FQGNSA. This CDR3 spans 16 amino acids. The CDR3 loop reads CASSAASGTSGSTQYF. The DNA of the CDR3 is TGTGCCAGCAGCGCCGCGTCCGGGACTAGCGGGAGTACGCAGTATTTT. Full variable domain (rest looked up from reference TRBV7-2 and TRBJ2-3): GAGVSQSPSNKVTEKGKDVELRCDPISGHTALYWYRQSLGQGLEFLIYFQGNSAPDKSGLPSDRFSAERTGGSVSTLTIQRTQQEDSAVYLCASSAASGTSGSTQYFGPGTRLTVL.

This clonotype was observed many times. The rearrangement links TRBV20-1 to TRBJ2-2, with 8 bases matching TRBD2. Germline CDR1 is DFQATT and CDR2 is SNEGSKA (reference sequence). J was trimmed by 5 bases and V by 1 base; bases with no gene match: 3. The length of the CDR3 is 14 residues. Here the CDR3 reads CSARAGRATGELFF. DNA for the CDR3: TGCAGTGCTAGAGCCGGGAGGGCTACCGGGGAGCTGTTTTTT.

The chain links TRBV20-1 to TRBJ1-5; D is uncertain. CDR3 size: 13 residues. V was clipped by 5 bases and J by 4 bases, with 12 bases between them. Germline assignment: CDR1 DFQATT and CDR2 SNEGSKA (reference sequence). CDR3 region: CSAQDFRNQPQHF. The CDR3 DNA sequence: TGCAGTGCTCAGGACTTTAGGAATCAGCCCCAGCATTTT.

Note on this clonotype: This is likely a read error, given that the CDR3 carries no conserved phenylalanine or tryptophan at its end. This chain uses TRBV20-1 with TRBJ2-2, with TRBD2 as a possible D gene (5 bases). Germline assignment: CDR1 DFQATT and CDR2 SNEGSKA (reference sequence). The CDR3 has 14 residues. The V end lost 3 bases, the J end lost 6 bases, and 14 bases lay between the germline ends. This CDR3 reads CSASWERGAGELFS. CDR3 in DNA: TGCAGTGCTAGTTGGGAGCGTGGCGCCGGGGAGCTGTTTTCT.

This clonotype has ten or more counts. The rearrangement joins TRBV5-4 to TRBJ2-3; D might be TRBD2 (6 bases). This CDR3 is built from 15 residues. Germline V gene sequence: CDR1 SGHNT, CDR2 YYREEE (reference sequence). Trimming cost V 4 bases and J 1 base, with 13 bases left between them. CDR3 coding DNA: TGTGCCAGCAGCCCCACGGGGGAGGGCACAGATACGCAGTATTTT. Protein sequence: CASSPTGEGTDTQYF.

This clonotype was detected ten times or more. The chain joins TRBV3-1 to TRBJ2-6; no clear D. This CDR3 has 18 residues. Trimming took off 1 base at V and 3 bases at J, with 16 bases between the two ends. Germline values: CDR1 LGHDT, CDR2 YNNKEL (reference sequence). The CDR3 DNA follows: TGTGCCAGCAGCCAAGCGGTTATTAAGAGGATTGGGGCCAACGTCCTGACTTTC. Its translation: CASSQAVIKRIGANVLTF.

The chain links TRBV7-9 to TRBJ1-2; D might be TRBD1 (6 bases). Germline V gene data show CDR1 as SEHNR and CDR2 as FQNEAQ (reference sequence). V shed 5 bases and J shed 6 bases, with 13 bases lying between them. The CDR3 has 13 amino acids. CDR3 nucleotides: TGTGCCAGCAGCCCACAGGGAACGAATGGCTACACCTTC. Its translation is CASSPQGTNGYTF.

The J gene is TRBJ1-6, the V gene TRBV7-9, with 7 bases that match TRBD1. CDR3 length: 17 amino acids. CDR1 is SEHNR, CDR2 FQNEAQ, per germline (reference sequence). Trimming removed 3 bases from V and 5 bases from J; junction bases left unmatched: 10. The DNA for the CDR3 is TGTGCCAGCAGCTTGGACAGGCCTACCGGTCATAATTCACCCCTCCACTTT. This codes for CASSLDRPTGHNSPLHF. Full variable domain (outside the CDR3, taken from reference TRBV7-9 and TRBJ1-6): DTGVSQNPRHKITKRGQNVTFRCDPISEHNRLYWYRQTLGQGPEFLTYFQNEAQLEKSRLLSDRFSAERPKGSFSTLEIQRTEQGDSAMYLCASSLDRPTGHNSPLHFGNGTRLTVT.

This clonotype was counted at least ten times. This rearrangement joins TRBV5-1 to TRBJ1-6; D is ambiguous. Germline V gene lookup returns CDR1 SGHRS and CDR2 YFSETQ. The CDR3 is made up of 12 amino acids. The germline V and J ends were trimmed by 3 bases and 6 bases, with 4 bases remaining between them. The CDR3 DNA reads as TGCGCCAGCAGCTCGAGTAATTCACCCCTCCACTTT. It yields the protein CASSSSNSPLHF.

In its sample, this clonotype was seen many times. The genes are TRBV11-2 and TRBJ2-6; TRBD2 aligns across 7 bases. The CDR3 loop spans 16 amino acids. Germline lookup yields CDR1 SGHAT and CDR2 FQNNGV. The trim removed 0 bases at V and 2 bases at J, leaving 1 base unmatched. The CDR3 loop reads CASSLDGRPGANVLTF. Written as DNA, the CDR3 is TGTGCCAGCAGCTTAGACGGGAGGCCTGGGGCCAACGTCCTGACTTTC.

This clonotype came up many times. The chain recombines TRBV20-1 with TRBJ2-6; D ambiguous. The V and J ends lost 3 bases and 1 base respectively, with 10 bases between them. Germline V gives CDR1 DFQATT, CDR2 SNEGSKA (reference sequence). This CDR3 is 15 amino acids long. The CDR3 DNA sequence: TGCAGTGCTAGTGCGGACGGGTCTGGGGCCAACGTCCTGACTTTC. This sequence encodes CSASADGSGANVLTF.